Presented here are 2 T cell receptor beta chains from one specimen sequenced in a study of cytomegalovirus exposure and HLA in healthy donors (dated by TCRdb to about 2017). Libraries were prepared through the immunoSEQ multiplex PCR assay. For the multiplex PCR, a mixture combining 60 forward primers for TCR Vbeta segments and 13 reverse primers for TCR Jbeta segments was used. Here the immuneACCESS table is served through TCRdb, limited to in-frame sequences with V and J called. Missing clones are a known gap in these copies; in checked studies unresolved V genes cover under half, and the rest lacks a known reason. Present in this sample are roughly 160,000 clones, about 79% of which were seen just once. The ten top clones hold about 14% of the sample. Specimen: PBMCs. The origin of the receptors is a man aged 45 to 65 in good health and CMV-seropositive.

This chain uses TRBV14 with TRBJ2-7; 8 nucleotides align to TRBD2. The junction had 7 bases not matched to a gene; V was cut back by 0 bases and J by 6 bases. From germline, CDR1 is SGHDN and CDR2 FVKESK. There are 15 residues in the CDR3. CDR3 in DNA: TGTGCCAGCAGCCAAGAGTGGCGGGGGGTAGGCGAGCAGTACTTC. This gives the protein CASSQEWRGVGEQYF.

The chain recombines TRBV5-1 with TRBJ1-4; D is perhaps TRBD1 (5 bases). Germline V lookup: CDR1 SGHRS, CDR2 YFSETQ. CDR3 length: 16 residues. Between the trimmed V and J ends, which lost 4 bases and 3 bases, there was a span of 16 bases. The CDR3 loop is CASSPQGGRANEKLFF. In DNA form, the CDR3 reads TGCGCCAGCAGCCCCCAGGGTGGAAGAGCTAATGAAAAACTGTTTTTT.